A single sample is the source of the 13 T cell receptor beta chains below, sequenced in a study of CD8+CD57+ T cells in acquired aplastic anemia. Researchers used genomic DNA as the template to profile TCR beta VDJ and CDR3. TCRdb called the reads again in MiXCR, with one record for every CDR3 protein. The sample shows some 180,000 distinct CDR3 sequences, just over 45% of them seen only once. The sequenced material came from sorted CD4+, CD8+, or CD8+CD57+ T cells (not recorded which) from PBMCs. These receptors all come from a human donor in good health.

This rearrangement joins TRBV2 to TRBJ1-3; 9 positions agree with TRBD1. After removal of 7 bases from V and 0 bases from J, the junction contained 4 bases not matched to a gene. The germline V gene encodes CDR1 SNHLY and CDR2 FYNNEI. This CDR3 comprises 15 residues. In nucleotides, the CDR3 is TGTGCCAGCACCACGGACAGGGGCTCTGGAAACACCATATATTTT. This encodes CASTTDRGSGNTIYF.

Ten or more counts support this clonotype. This chain connects TRBV19 to TRBJ2-7; 7 bases fit TRBD2. The V gene's germline CDR1 is LNHDA and CDR2 SQIVND (reference sequence). The CDR3 length is 14 residues. The V gene end was trimmed by 3 bases and the J gene end by 4 bases; junction bases not matched to a gene: 6. The CDR3 nucleotides are TGTGCCAGTAGTATTGGCGGGAGAAGGTACGAGCAGTACTTC. Residues: CASSIGGRRYEQYF.

Only a few counts were recorded for this clonotype. The chain combines TRBV7-2 with TRBJ2-1; possibly TRBD1 or TRBD2 for D (5 bases each). V shed 6 bases and J shed 5 bases, with 14 bases lying between them. The V gene's germline CDR1 is SGHTA and CDR2 FQGNSA. This CDR3 has 14 amino acids. The CDR3 sequence is CASSQGDTNNEQFF. DNA for the CDR3: TGTGCCAGCAGTCAGGGAGATACAAACAATGAGCAGTTCTTC.

The rearrangement joins TRBV30 to TRBJ2-5; maybe TRBD2 (5 bases). The CDR3 totals 13 residues. Trimming stripped 1 base from V and 2 bases from J, with 8 bases between. From germline, CDR1 is GTSNPN and CDR2 SVGIG (reference sequence). The CDR3 loop reads CAWSGTVQETQYF. Written as DNA, the CDR3 is TGTGCCTGGAGTGGGACTGTTCAAGAGACCCAGTACTTC.

This chain uses TRBV7-2 with TRBJ2-1; 9 bases map to TRBD1. V was pared by 0 bases and J by 12 bases, with 9 bases of the junction left unmatched. This CDR3 region has 15 residues. The V gene's germline CDR1 is SGHTA and CDR2 FQGNSA. Here the CDR3 DNA reads TGTGCCAGCAGCTTAGCCGTCCCGGGACAGGGCGCGCAGTTCTTC. It translates to CASSLAVPGQGAQFF.

This clonotype occurred many times. J is TRBJ2-7 and V is TRBV20-1; D possibly corresponds to TRBD2 (6 bases). This CDR3 contains 15 residues. From germline, CDR1 is DFQATT and CDR2 SNEGSKA (reference sequence). The germline V and J ends were trimmed by 1 base and 3 bases, with 16 bases remaining between them. CDR3 loop: CSARGAGRYVYEQYF. Written as DNA, the CDR3 is TGCAGTGCTAGAGGGGCGGGAAGGTACGTCTACGAGCAGTACTTC.

This rearrangement joins TRBV7-6 to TRBJ1-6; D uncertain. CDR3 size: 13 residues. The V gene's germline CDR1 is SGHVS and CDR2 FNYEAQ. The V end lost 2 bases, the J end lost 10 bases, and 9 bases lay between the germline ends. The CDR3: CASSLSAGSPLHF. In nucleotides, the CDR3 is TGTGCCAGCAGCTTATCGGCAGGATCACCCCTCCACTTT.

This clonotype was recorded at least ten times. The chain is built from TRBV19 and TRBJ2-2, with TRBD1 identical over 9 bases. CDR1 is LNHDA, CDR2 SQIVND, per germline (reference sequence). The CDR3 has 14 residues. V dropped 6 bases and J dropped 6; count of bases not matched to a gene: 5. DNA for the CDR3: TGTGCCAGTAGACCAACAGGGGGCCCCGGGGAGCTGTTTTTT. Its translation is CASRPTGGPGELFF. Combining the CDR3 with reference TRBV19 and TRBJ2-2 gives the whole variable domain DGGITQSPKYLFRKEGQNVTLSCEQNLNHDAMYWYRQDPGQGLRLIYYSQIVNDFQKGDIAEGYSVSREKKESFPLTVTSAQKNPTAFYLCASRPTGGPGELFFGEGSRLTVL.

This clonotype was counted many times. The gene calls are TRBV10-3 and TRBJ1-1; no firm D call. The CDR3 sequence is 14 residues long. Germline loops: CDR1 ENHRY, CDR2 SYGVKD. V lost 2 bases to trimming and J lost 1 base, with 8 bases between them. The DNA of the CDR3 is TGTGCCATCAGTGAGAGACACGGGAACACTGAAGCTTTCTTT. Translating gives CAISERHGNTEAFF.

The chain couples TRBV29-1 to TRBJ1-2; tentative D call: TRBD1 (5 bases). Trimming left V 1 base short and J 4 bases short, with 10 bases between. The CDR3 has 13 amino acids. Germline CDR1 is SQVTM and CDR2 is ANQGSEA. The DNA for the CDR3 is TGCAGCGTTGAAGGCCAGGGAGTCTATGGCTACACCTTC. Translating gives CSVEGQGVYGYTF.

This chain joins TRBV29-1 and TRBJ2-3; TRBD2 might be the D (7 bases). Germline V gives CDR1 SQVTM, CDR2 ANQGSEA. The CDR3 loop spans 14 amino acids. Trimming removed 8 bases at V and 5 bases at J, with 20 bases between. The chain's CDR3 is CSSSLGGAIDTQYF. CDR3 in DNA: TGCAGCTCGAGTCTTGGGGGGGCGATAGATACGCAGTATTTT.

The J gene is TRBJ1-5, the V gene TRBV20-1; D may be TRBD1 (5 bases). The CDR3 length is 13 residues. CDR1 is DFQATT and CDR2 is SNEGSKA in the germline V gene (reference sequence). The V and J ends lost 3 bases and 6 bases respectively, with 12 bases between them. The CDR3 coding sequence is TGCAGTGCTAGGGCAGGGAACGGTCAGCCCCAGCATTTT. Its protein product is CSARAGNGQPQHF.

The V gene is TRBV9, the J gene TRBJ2-5; TRBD1 is a possible D gene (6 bases). Trimming removed 1 base from V and 2 bases from J, with 9 bases in between. This CDR3 is built from 14 residues. The germline CDR1 and CDR2 sequences are SGDLS and YYNGEE. The DNA for the CDR3 is TGTGCCAGCAGCGTAACAGGGTGGCAAGAGACCCAGTACTTC. Translating gives CASSVTGWQETQYF.